What follows describes a single TCR beta chain. Antigen: not known. The data originate from a study of shared clonotypes between healthy human individuals. Study-level points and caveats: Only blood underwent sampling, and tissue repertoires likely differ.

The input for sorted-subset replicate PCRs was around 0.2 ug DNA, around 30,000 T cell genomes. Sequencing used immunoSEQ multiplex PCR; TCRdb keeps in-frame clones, though not all of them. The table has about 580,000 clones, 95% to 98% seen once. Naive CD8 cells lacked CD45RO, underwent positive selection for CCR7 and left out terminally differentiated effector memory CD45RA+ cells. V gave up 0 bases and J gave up 2 bases; unmatched junction bases: 3. This CDR3 region has 16 residues. Per the germline V gene, CDR1 is MNHEY and CDR2 is SMNVEV (reference sequence). Sequencing was performed on naive CD8+ T cells sorted from blood. V gene TRBV27 combines with J gene TRBJ2-3; 9 bases align to TRBD1. This TCR derives from a man aged 30 to 39 in good health. DNA of the CDR3: TGTGCCAGCAGTTTATCCGGACAGGGGATCACAGATACGCAGTATTTT. Amino acid sequence: CASSLSGQGITDTQYF.